The next 9 T cell receptor beta chains were all read from a single sample in a study of T cells in Graves' hyperthyroidism and ophthalmopathy (dated by TCRdb to about 2019). Libraries were built with multiplex PCR. The listed sequencing device is Illumina HiSeq 2000. Amplification of TCR beta CDR3 regions was carried out from RNA transcripts. The first round of RT-PCR for the TCR CDR3 was performed with the HTBI primer set and the Qiagen OneStep RT-PCR kit. The public reads were reprocessed in TCRdb via fastp at Q25 and MiXCR, keeping in-frame beta chains. One record per CDR3 amino acid sequence lists the most common genes and DNA. Recorded for this sample are approximately 710,000 distinct CDR3 sequences; 15% to 20% of them occurred a single time. Together, the top ten hold about 14% of the sample. The sequenced sample was blood. The source of these receptors is a man aged 45 to 65 with Graves' hyperthyroidism.

This clonotype came up once. This rearrangement joins TRBV19 to TRBJ1-5; 11 positions agree with TRBD1. The V segment lost 10 bases and the J segment 5 bases; nucleotides outside the gene matches: 13. The CDR3 has 16 residues. CDR1 and CDR2 (germline): LNHDA, SQIVND (reference sequence). The CDR3 coding sequence is TGTGCCATCTTCAGGAGGCCGGGACAGGGGGATCAGCCCCAGCATTTT. Amino acids: CAIFRRPGQGDQPQHF.

Concerning this clonotype: A much bigger clone sits one base away, suggesting this may be a read error. This sequence joins TRBV7-6 and TRBJ1-1; no firm D call. CDR1 and CDR2 (germline): SGHVS, FNYEAQ. Trimming took off 1 base at V and 0 bases at J, with 6 bases between the two ends. This CDR3 is 14 amino acids long. In nucleotides, the CDR3 is TGTGCCAGCAGCTTAGGCAAAATGAACACTGAAGCTTTCTTT. The encoded protein is CASSLGKMNTEAFF.

Of note for this clonotype: A much larger clone is a single base away; this may be a read error. The chain employs TRBV6-1 and TRBJ2-3, with D possibly called TRBD1 or TRBD2 (5 bases each). In germline, CDR1 is MNHNS, CDR2 SASEGT. The CDR3 has 15 residues. This CDR3 is CAVTTRARSTGTQYF. The CDR3 bases are TGTGCCGTTACAACGAGGGCTAGGAGCACAGGTACGCAGTATTTT.

This clonotype has just a few counts. V is TRBV5-1 and J is TRBJ1-3; D is perhaps TRBD1 (6 bases). Germline assignment: CDR1 SGHRS and CDR2 YFSETQ. CDR3 length equals 16 residues. Trimming took off 6 bases at V and 1 base at J, with 17 bases between the two ends. CDR3 in DNA: TGCGCCAGCACCGGGGGGGCCGGGGGATCTGGAAACACCATATATTTT. Its protein is CASTGGAGGSGNTIYF. Full variable domain (outside the CDR3, taken from reference TRBV5-1 and TRBJ1-3): KAGVTQTPRYLIKTRGQQVTLSCSPISGHRSVSWYQQTPGQGLQFLFEYFSETQRNKGNFPGRFSGRQFSNSRSEMNVSTLELGDSALYLCASTGGAGGSGNTIYFGEGSWLTVV.

V is TRBV5-6 and J is TRBJ1-4, with D perhaps matching TRBD1 (5 bases). This CDR3 region has 15 residues. The V gene lost 3 bases and the J gene lost 2 bases, with 11 bases spanning the gap. The germline CDR1 and CDR2 sequences are SGHDT and YYEEEE. CDR3 loop: CASSYPGTTNEKLFF. CDR3 sequence (DNA): TGTGCCAGCAGCTATCCAGGGACCACTAATGAAAAACTGTTTTTT.

V and J are TRBV9 and TRBJ2-5, with D perhaps matching TRBD1 (5 bases). This CDR3 spans 14 amino acids. Per germline, CDR1 SGDLS and CDR2 YYNGEE. Trimming took off 0 bases at V and 1 base at J, with 7 bases between the two ends. The DNA for the CDR3 is TGTGCCAGCAGCGTAGAGGGGCTCCAAGAGACCCAGTACTTC. It encodes CASSVEGLQETQYF. Combining the CDR3 with reference TRBV9 and TRBJ2-5 gives the whole variable domain DSGVTQTPKHLITATGQRVTLRCSPRSGDLSVYWYQQSLDQGLQFLIQYYNGEERAKGNILERFSAQQFPDLHSELNLSSLELGDSALYFCASSVEGLQETQYFGPGTRLLVL.

This clonotype appeared many times. The chain employs TRBV28 and TRBJ2-5, with 8 bases aligning to TRBD2. Trimming at V came to 1 base and at J to 5 bases, leaving 3 bases not matched to a gene. Germline V gives CDR1 MDHEN, CDR2 SYDVKM. The CDR3 is 14 amino acids. The CDR3 nucleotides are TGTGCCAGCAGTTTATTCCCGGGGGGGGAGACCCAGTACTTC. Amino acid sequence: CASSLFPGGETQYF.

This clonotype was recorded many times. This rearrangement joins TRBV5-4 to TRBJ2-3; D uncertain. V was pared by 2 bases and J by 0 bases, with 7 bases between. Germline V CDR1 and CDR2: SGHNT, YYREEE (reference sequence). The CDR3 extends over 14 amino acids. The DNA of the CDR3 is TGTGCCAGCAGCTTTATGGGCAGCACAGATACGCAGTATTTT. It codes for CASSFMGSTDTQYF.

This clonotype has ten or more counts. The rearrangement joins TRBV11-2 to TRBJ2-7; 7 nucleotides agree with TRBD2. This CDR3 has 19 amino acids. The germline V gene has CDR1 SGHAT and CDR2 FQNNGV. The junction had 15 bases not matched to a gene; V was cut back by 0 bases and J by 1 base. CDR3 bases: TGTGCCAGCAGCTTAGATTGGGCCTACCGAGCGGGGACTTCCTACGAGCAGTACTTC. Protein sequence: CASSLDWAYRAGTSYEQYF. Drawing the rest from reference TRBV11-2 and TRBJ2-7, the complete variable domain is EAGVAQSPRYKIIEKRQSVAFWCNPISGHATLYWYQQILGQGPKLLIQFQNNGVVDDSQLPKDRFSAERLKGVDSTLKIQPAKLEDSAVYLCASSLDWAYRAGTSYEQYFGPGTRLTVT.